This record looks at one T cell receptor beta chain sequence and its context. Antigen specificity is unknown. These data come from a study of OX40 agonist ivuxolimab in advanced cancers. Background on the study: Head and neck, renal cell, melanoma or hepatocellular carcinoma were the cancers that dose-escalation patients had.

The method was immunoSEQ multiplex PCR; TCRdb's version includes in-frame clones alone and lacks a portion of them. The sample has over 85,000 clones, less than 90% seen once; the top ten hold around 1.1%. Germline V gives CDR1 KGHSH, CDR2 LQKENI. V shed 3 bases and J shed 2 bases, with 13 bases lying between them. This CDR3 is built from 16 residues. Study findings and constraints: At 0.1 to 3.0 mg/kg, clonal expansion of CD4+ and CD8+ blood T cells had occurred by week 6.

This clonotype was sampled from an adult with an advanced solid tumor such as melanoma, head and neck, liver or kidney cancer. Sequenced material: CD4+ or CD8+ T cells sorted from blood, taken in a trial of the OX40 agonist ivuxolimab. The chain carries TRBV18 and TRBJ2-2, with unresolved D. CDR3: CASSPGIHINTGELFF. The CDR3 coding sequence is TGTGCCAGCTCACCGGGAATACACATTAACACCGGGGAGCTGTTTTTT.